The 14 T cell receptor beta chains below were found in one sample sequenced in a study of blood T cell repertoires in COVID-19. The repertoire was sequenced with immunoSEQ multiplex PCR; TCRdb's copy has only in-frame clones and lacks some. The table has under 300,000 clones, more than 75% seen once. Input material: peripheral blood. These TCRs come from a woman in her thirties or forties who had recovered from COVID-19.

The genes are TRBV6-2 or TRBV6-3 and TRBJ2-1; D perhaps matches TRBD2 (6 bases). V was cut by 4 bases and J by 8 bases, with 12 bases left in between. Per germline, CDR1 MNHEY and CDR2 SVGEGT. CDR3 size: 13 residues. Written as DNA, the CDR3 is TGTGCCAGCAGTTGGGCCCGGGGGTATGAGCAGTTCTTC. This codes for CASSWARGYEQFF.

V and J are TRBV7-9 and TRBJ1-4, with 8 bases fitting TRBD1. CDR3 length equals 14 residues. After removal of 5 bases from V and 8 bases from J, the junction contained 7 bases not matched to a gene. Germline assignment: CDR1 SEHNR and CDR2 FQNEAQ (reference sequence). The chain's CDR3 is CASSRGQGREKLFF. DNA for the CDR3: TGTGCCAGCAGCCGAGGACAGGGTCGGGAAAAACTGTTTTTT.

The chain employs TRBV12-3 or TRBV12-4 and TRBJ2-7; perhaps TRBD1 as D (6 bases). The CDR3 spans 12 residues. Trimming removed 6 bases at V and 3 bases at J, with 9 bases between. This CDR3 is CASRPGDYEQYV. In DNA form, the CDR3 reads TGTGCCAGCAGACCAGGGGACTACGAGCAGTACGTC.

The chain carries TRBV4-1 and TRBJ1-1, with 10 bases identical to TRBD1. Germline loops: CDR1 MGHRA, CDR2 YSYEKL. Trimming at V came to 1 base and at J to 3 bases, leaving 11 bases not matched to a gene. This CDR3 has 18 residues. The CDR3 protein is CASSQATGGPSGDTEAFF. The DNA for the CDR3 is TGCGCCAGCAGCCAAGCGACAGGGGGCCCCTCGGGGGACACTGAAGCTTTCTTT.

The V call is TRBV19, the J call TRBJ1-6; TRBD1 is a possible D gene (5 bases). The germline gives CDR1 LNHDA, CDR2 SQIVND (reference sequence). This CDR3 region has 17 residues. Trimming pared 4 bases from V and 0 bases from J, leaving 13 bases between. CDR3 coding DNA: TGTGCCAGTAGTAGGCCACCGGGACTCTCCTATAATTCACCCCTCCACTTT. Translated: CASSRPPGLSYNSPLHF.

The table lists this clone with a count of one. The chain links TRBV15 to TRBJ1-4, with D possibly matching TRBD1 (6 bases). Per the germline V gene, CDR1 is LNHNV and CDR2 is YYDKDF (reference sequence). Trimming left V 1 base short and J 8 bases short, with 11 bases between. This CDR3 is 14 amino acids long. CDR3 sequence (DNA): TGTGCCACCAGCAGAGGGGCAGGGGCCGAAAAACTGTTTTTT. It specifies CATSRGAGAEKLFF.

DNA for the CDR3: TGTGCCAGCAGCCCCAAATGGGTAGCGGGAGCAGATACGCAGTATTTT. Translation: CASSPKWVAGADTQYF. The rearrangement links TRBV9 to TRBJ2-3; 9 bases match TRBD2. Germline CDR1 reads SGDLS; CDR2 reads YYNGEE. The V gene end was trimmed by 4 bases and the J gene end by 4 bases; junction bases not matched to a gene: 10. This CDR3 has 16 amino acids.

The genes are TRBV6-1 and TRBJ2-3; 8 bases map to TRBD2. The CDR3 has 16 residues. Germline assignment: CDR1 MNHNS and CDR2 SASEGT. The ends lost 4 bases at V and 4 bases at J; junction bases unmatched: 10. This CDR3 reads CASSARGGARADTQYF. CDR3 coding DNA: TGTGCCAGCAGTGCCCGGGGGGGGGCCAGGGCAGATACGCAGTATTTT.

The V call is TRBV11-3, the J call TRBJ1-2; D is possibly TRBD1 (5 bases). V lost 2 bases and J lost 6, with 13 bases in between. Germline CDR1 SGHNT, CDR2 YENEEA. This CDR3 contains 14 residues. The CDR3 DNA follows: TGTGCCAGCAGCTTATCGGGGGGAGCGGATGGCTACACCTTC. This gives the protein CASSLSGGADGYTF.

V and J are TRBV11-2 and TRBJ1-3, with TRBD1 as a possible D gene (5 bases). Trimming removed 1 base from V and 3 bases from J, with 10 bases in between. There are 15 residues in the CDR3. Germline loops: CDR1 SGHAT, CDR2 FQNNGV. The CDR3 DNA reads TGTGCCAGCAGCTTAGGGACACTGGGTGGAAACACCATATATTTT. This sequence encodes CASSLGTLGGNTIYF. Drawing the rest from reference TRBV11-2 and TRBJ1-3, the complete variable domain is EAGVAQSPRYKIIEKRQSVAFWCNPISGHATLYWYQQILGQGPKLLIQFQNNGVVDDSQLPKDRFSAERLKGVDSTLKIQPAKLEDSAVYLCASSLGTLGGNTIYFGEGSWLTVV.

CDR3 region: CASSVFREQFF. The CDR3 DNA is TGTGCCAGCAGTGTCTTTCGGGAGCAGTTCTTC. V is TRBV25-1 and J is TRBJ2-1; no definite D call. In germline, CDR1 is MGHDK, CDR2 SYGVNS. The CDR3 loop spans 11 amino acids. Between the trimmed V and J ends, which lost 4 bases and 10 bases, there was a span of 8 bases. The variable domain in full, completed from reference TRBV25-1 and TRBJ2-1, reads EADIYQTPRYLVIGTGKKITLECSQTMGHDKMYWYQQDPGMELHLIHYSYGVNSTEKGDLSSESTVSRIRTEHFPLTLESARPSHTSQYLCASSVFREQFFGPGTRLTVL.

This clone was counted a few times. This chain uses TRBV7-6 with TRBJ2-7; the match to TRBD1 covers 10 bases. Per the germline V gene, CDR1 is SGHVS and CDR2 is FNYEAQ. Trimming cost V 1 base and J 6 bases; bases outside gene matches: 6. CDR3 size: 15 residues. The CDR3 nucleotides are TGTGCCAGCAGCTTAGGGGAGACAGGGGGCGTCGAGCAGTACTTC. Protein product: CASSLGETGGVEQYF.

V usage is TRBV9 and J usage is TRBJ2-2; 10 bases map to TRBD1. Losses at the gene ends were 0 bases for V and 4 bases for J; bases not matched to a gene: 9. There are 18 residues in the CDR3. CDR1 and CDR2 from the germline V gene are SGDLS and YYNGEE. DNA for the CDR3: TGTGCCAGCAGCGTAGGTGCGACAGGGGGCTCGGGCACCGGGGAGCTGTTTTTT. It yields the protein CASSVGATGGSGTGELFF. Full variable domain (missing parts from reference TRBV9 and TRBJ2-2): DSGVTQTPKHLITATGQRVTLRCSPRSGDLSVYWYQQSLDQGLQFLIQYYNGEERAKGNILERFSAQQFPDLHSELNLSSLELGDSALYFCASSVGATGGSGTGELFFGEGSRLTVL.

CDR3 sequence (DNA): TGTGCCACATGGCCGAGACTAGCGGGAGGGGTGGTGGATGAGCAGTTCTTC. It codes for CATWPRLAGGVVDEQFF. The chain recombines TRBV10-3 with TRBJ2-1, with 14 bases matching TRBD2. This CDR3 comprises 17 residues. V lost 10 bases and J lost 8; bases outside the gene matches: 16. Germline V gives CDR1 ENHRY, CDR2 SYGVKD.